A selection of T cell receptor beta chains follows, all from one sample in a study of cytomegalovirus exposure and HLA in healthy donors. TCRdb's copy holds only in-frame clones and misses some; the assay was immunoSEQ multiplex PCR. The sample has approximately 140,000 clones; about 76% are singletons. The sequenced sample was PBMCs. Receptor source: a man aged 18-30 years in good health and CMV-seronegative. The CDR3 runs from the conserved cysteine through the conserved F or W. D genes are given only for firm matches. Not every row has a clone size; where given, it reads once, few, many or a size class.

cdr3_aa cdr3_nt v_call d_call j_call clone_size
CASSLTGVGYEQYF TGTGCCAGCAGTTTAACCGGGGTCGGATACGAGCAGTACTTC TRBV28 - TRBJ2-7 -
CASNIQGDSNQPQHF TGTGCCAGCAACATACAGGGGGACAGCAATCAGCCCCAGCATTTT TRBV2 TRBD1 TRBJ1-5 once
CASSPGRPHQGLFF TGTGCCAGCAGCCCCGGGCGGCCCCACCAGGGACTGTTTTTT TRBV7-2 - TRBJ2-2 -
CASSDLRGTGGSQPQHF TGTGCCAGCAGTGACCTGAGAGGGACAGGGGGCAGTCAGCCCCAGCATTTT TRBV6-4 TRBD1 TRBJ1-5 -
CASSGTANEQFF TGTGCCAGCAGTGGGACAGCTAATGAGCAGTTCTTC TRBV2 - TRBJ2-1 -
CASSTPWGQRNQPQHF TGTGCCAGTAGTACGCCGTGGGGACAGCGCAATCAGCCCCAGCATTTT TRBV19 TRBD1 TRBJ1-5 -
CAWSGGLLSGVQLFF TGTGCCTGGAGTGGGGGGCTCCTCAGCGGGGTCCAACTGTTTTTT TRBV30 - TRBJ1-4 -
CASKKTGATDTQYF TGTGCCAGCAAAAAGACAGGGGCCACAGATACGCAGTATTTT TRBV11-2 TRBD1 TRBJ2-3 -
CAISESFPGSRGGYTF TGTGCCATCAGTGAGTCCTTTCCGGGCTCCAGGGGTGGCTACACCTTC TRBV10-3 - TRBJ1-2 -
CASSRQGSENSPLHF TGCGCCAGCAGCCGACAGGGGTCCGAAAATTCACCCCTCCACTTT TRBV4-1 TRBD1 TRBJ1-6 once
CASSSGLGTNEKLFF TGTGCCAGCAGCTCAGGGTTGGGTACTAATGAAAAACTGTTTTTT TRBV7-9 - TRBJ1-4 -
CASSPGYRDGYTF TGTGCCAGCAGCCCCGGGTACAGGGATGGCTACACCTTC TRBV7-9 - TRBJ1-2 -
CASSLVWQGGSTDTQYF TGTGCCAGCAGCTTAGTTTGGCAGGGAGGTAGCACAGATACGCAGTATTTT TRBV13 - TRBJ2-3 -
CASSLRLAGSYEQYF TGTGCCAGCAGCTTACGACTAGCGGGCTCCTACGAGCAGTACTTC TRBV11-2 TRBD2 TRBJ2-7 -
CASSFGGDTQYF TGTGCCAGCAGTTTTGGAGGAGATACGCAGTATTTT TRBV27 - TRBJ2-3 once
CASTRYRANQPQHF TGTGCCAGCACCAGGTACAGGGCCAATCAGCCCCAGCATTTT TRBV28 - TRBJ1-5 -
CASSFAGPLREQYF TGCGCCAGCAGCTTTGCAGGGCCACTACGAGAGCAGTACTTC TRBV5-1 - TRBJ2-7 -
CASSALAGGALAAGELFF TGTGCCAGCAGCGCGTTAGCGGGGGGGGCCTTGGCCGCCGGGGAGCTGTTTTTT TRBV9 TRBD2 TRBJ2-2 few
CAWSVVRQGYNEQFF TGTGCCTGGAGTGTGGTGCGACAGGGCTACAATGAGCAGTTCTTC TRBV30 TRBD1 TRBJ2-1 -
CASSPAGQPQHF TGTGCCAGCAGCCCCGCAGGTCAGCCCCAGCATTTT TRBV7-9 - TRBJ1-5 -
CASSSLGSAGLGNIQYF TGTGCCAGCTCCTCCCTAGGATCTGCAGGGCTCGGAAACATTCAGTACTTC TRBV27 - TRBJ2-4 -
CASSLAARTATNEKLFF TGTGCCAGCAGCTTAGCTGCCAGAACCGCAACTAATGAAAAACTGTTTTTT TRBV7-6 - TRBJ1-4 -
CASSFLAGGPGEQYF TGTGCCAGCAGCTTTCTAGCGGGGGGGCCGGGTGAGCAGTACTTC TRBV5-4 TRBD2 TRBJ2-7 -
CASSVMGGEGSPLHF TGTGCCAGCAGCGTAATGGGGGGGGAGGGTTCACCCCTCCACTTT TRBV9 - TRBJ1-6 -
CASSLHLIPGQNNSPLHF TGTGCCAGCAGTTTACATCTAATCCCTGGACAGAATAATTCACCCCTCCACTTT TRBV27 - TRBJ1-6 -
CASSLARTEGEQYF TGTGCCAGCAGCCTAGCGAGGACAGAGGGGGAGCAGTACTTC TRBV7-2 - TRBJ2-7 -
CASSVTQGATEAFF TGTGCCAGCAGCGTTACACAGGGGGCTACTGAAGCTTTCTTT TRBV9 TRBD1 TRBJ1-1 -
CASSFSGTGLNEQYF TGTGCCAGCAGCTTCTCCGGGACAGGGCTGAACGAGCAGTACTTC TRBV7-2 TRBD1 TRBJ2-7 -
CASRISYNSPLHF TGTGCCAGCAGAATATCCTATAATTCACCCCTCCACTTT TRBV6-5 - TRBJ1-6 -
CSVARGLSGEQYF TGCAGCGTCGCCAGAGGACTTTCGGGAGAGCAGTACTTC TRBV29-1 - TRBJ2-7 few
CASSVDSSFNEQFF TGTGCCAGCAGCGTAGACTCGAGTTTCAATGAGCAGTTCTTC TRBV9 - TRBJ2-1 -
CASSDARHGYTF TGTGCCAGCAGTGACGCGAGGCATGGCTACACCTTC TRBV25-1 - TRBJ1-2 -
CASSLDTSGGINEQFF TGTGCCAGCAGCTTGGATACTAGCGGGGGGATTAATGAGCAGTTCTTC TRBV5-6 TRBD2 TRBJ2-1 -
CAISESFESGELFF TGTGCCATCAGTGAGTCGTTCGAGTCCGGGGAGCTGTTTTTT TRBV10-3 - TRBJ2-2 once
CASSQGLEGTQYF TGCGCCAGCAGCCAAGGACTAGAAGGTACGCAGTATTTT TRBV4-1 - TRBJ2-3 -
CASSFTGTYNEQFF TGCGCCAGCAGCTTCACCGGGACTTACAATGAGCAGTTCTTC TRBV5-1 - TRBJ2-1 few
CASSSRVEYEQYF TGTGCCAGCAGCTCCCGGGTGGAATACGAGCAGTACTTC TRBV7-2 - TRBJ2-7 -
CASSHRQDLNTEAFF TGTGCCAGCAGCCATCGACAGGACTTGAACACTGAAGCTTTCTTT TRBV7-9 - TRBJ1-1 -
CASSLSGQGLGGYTF TGTGCCAGCAGTTTAAGTGGACAGGGGTTAGGGGGCTACACCTTC TRBV27 TRBD1 TRBJ1-2 once
CASDFDRGQDTEAFF TGTGCCAGCGATTTTGACAGGGGGCAGGACACTGAAGCTTTCTTT TRBV2 TRBD1 TRBJ1-1 few
CATLKVRGEKLFF TGTGCCACCCTGAAGGTGAGGGGGGAAAAACTGTTTTTT TRBV27 - TRBJ1-4 -
CASSPEQTIDSYEQYF TGCGCCAGCAGCCCCGAACAAACTATAGACAGTTACGAGCAGTACTTC TRBV10-1 - TRBJ2-7 few
CASSRDRATDTQYF TGCGCCAGCAGTCGGGACAGGGCCACAGATACGCAGTATTTT TRBV10-1 TRBD1 TRBJ2-3 -
CASSPSQGGWDMDEQFF TGCGCCAGCAGCCCTAGCCAGGGCGGCTGGGACATGGATGAGCAGTTCTTC TRBV5-1 - TRBJ2-1 -
CASSRPRDGGRSNEQFF TGTGCCAGCAGCCGCCCTCGGGACGGGGGTAGGTCCAATGAGCAGTTCTTC TRBV9 - TRBJ2-1 -
CASSLVLAGGLGEQFF TGTGCCAGCAGCTTGGTTTTGGCGGGGGGGCTGGGTGAGCAGTTCTTC TRBV5-5 TRBD2 TRBJ2-1 -
CASSRGQGGNEQYF TGCGCCAGCAGCCGGGGACAGGGGGGGAACGAGCAGTACTTC TRBV5-1 TRBD1 TRBJ2-7 -
CASTRFGQGFAEAFF TGTGCCAGCACCCGTTTTGGACAGGGTTTCGCTGAAGCTTTCTTT TRBV11-2 TRBD1 TRBJ1-1 -
CASRDRAGGQNEQFF TGCGCCAGCAGGGACAGAGCGGGGGGGCAAAATGAGCAGTTCTTC TRBV10-2 TRBD2 TRBJ2-1 few
CASSEDAELAKNIQYF TGTGCCAGCAGTGAAGACGCGGAGTTAGCCAAAAACATTCAGTACTTC TRBV6-1 - TRBJ2-4 -
CASSSRQVAVYEQYF TGTGCCAGCAGTTCTAGACAGGTAGCTGTCTACGAGCAGTACTTC TRBV6-5 - TRBJ2-7 -
CASSESTAGTVRFYTF TGTGCCAGCAGTGAGTCGACCGCCGGGACAGTGAGGTTCTACACCTTC TRBV25-1 TRBD1 TRBJ1-2 -
CSVQGMNTEAFF TGCAGCGTTCAGGGGATGAACACTGAAGCTTTCTTT TRBV29-1 - TRBJ1-1 -
CASSPGINSGNTIYF TGTGCCAGTAGCCCAGGGATCAACTCTGGAAACACCATATATTTT TRBV19 - TRBJ1-3 few
CASREAGVSTDTQYF TGTGCCAGCAGAGAGGCGGGGGTAAGCACAGATACGCAGTATTTT TRBV2 TRBD2 TRBJ2-3 -
CASSFVRGSYEQYF TGTGCCAGCAGTTTTGTACGGGGCTCCTACGAGCAGTACTTC TRBV28 - TRBJ2-7 -
CASSILNGNTEAFF TGTGCCAGTAGTATATTGAACGGGAACACTGAAGCTTTCTTT TRBV19 - TRBJ1-1 -
CASSSILRAGINEQYF TGTGCCAGCAGCTCGATCCTTCGTGCGGGGATCAACGAGCAGTACTTC TRBV7-2 - TRBJ2-7 once